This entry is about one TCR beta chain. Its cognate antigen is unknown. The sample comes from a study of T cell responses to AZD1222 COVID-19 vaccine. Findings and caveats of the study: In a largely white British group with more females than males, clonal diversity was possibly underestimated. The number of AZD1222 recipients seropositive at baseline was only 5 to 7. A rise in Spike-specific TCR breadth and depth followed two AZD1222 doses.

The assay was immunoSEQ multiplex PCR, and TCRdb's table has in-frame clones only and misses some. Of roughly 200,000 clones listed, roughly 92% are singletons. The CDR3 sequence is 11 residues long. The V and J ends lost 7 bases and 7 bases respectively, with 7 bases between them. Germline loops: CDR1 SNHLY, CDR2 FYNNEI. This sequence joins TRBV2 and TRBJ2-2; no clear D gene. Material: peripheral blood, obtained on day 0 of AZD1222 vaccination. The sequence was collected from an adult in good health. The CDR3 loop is CASIRVGELFF. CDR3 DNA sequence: TGTGCCAGCATTAGGGTCGGGGAGCTGTTTTTT. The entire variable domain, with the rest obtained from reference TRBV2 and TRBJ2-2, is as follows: EPEVTQTPSHQVTQMGQEVILRCVPISNHLYFYWYRQILGQKVEFLVSFYNNEISEKSEIFDDQFSVERPDGSNFTLKIRSTKLEDSAMYFCASIRVGELFFGEGSRLTVL.